A selection of T cell receptor beta chains follows, all from one sample in a study of blood T cell repertoires in COVID-19. Generated by immunoSEQ multiplex PCR, the TCRdb table keeps only in-frame clones and is missing some. The data show a few hundred thousand clones, about 90% seen once. Source material: peripheral blood. Receptors were obtained from a person aged 18 to 30 with COVID-19, enrolled during active disease. CDR3s include the opening cysteine and the closing phenylalanine or tryptophan. Each record gives: clone size, D gene, J gene, V gene, CDR3 DNA, CDR3 protein. D genes are given only for firm matches. Only some rows state a clone size, as once, few, many or a class for expanded clones.

NA TRBD1 TRBJ1-3 TRBV28 TGTGCCAGCAGTTTCGACGGGACAGGCGGAAACACCATATATTTT CASSFDGTGGNTIYF
NA NA TRBJ1-5 TRBV5-4 TGTGCCAGCAGCTTGTCGGGTAGCAATCAGCCCCAGCATTTT CASSLSGSNQPQHF
once NA TRBJ1-4 TRBV2 TGTGCCAGCAGGCGCACCGTTGCAACTAATGAAAAACTGTTTTTT CASRRTVATNEKLFF
NA TRBD2 TRBJ2-7 TRBV7-2 TGTGCCAGCAGCCAAACGGGAGGGATCTACGAGCAGTACTTC CASSQTGGIYEQYF
NA NA TRBJ2-2 TRBV10-1 TGCGCCAGCAGGGACAGCATGAACACCGGGGAGCTGTTTTTT CASRDSMNTGELFF
NA NA TRBJ1-1 TRBV10-3 TGTGCCAGCACCCGGGGGGGTACAGTCAGGGAGGGCACTGAAGCTTTCTTT CASTRGGTVREGTEAFF
NA NA TRBJ2-1 TRBV2 TGTGCCAGCAGTAAACAGGAGAGCTCCTACAATGAGCAGTTCTTC CASSKQESSYNEQFF
NA TRBD1 TRBJ2-7 TRBV18 TGTGCCAGCTCACGACAGGGCCTATCAGGGACCTACGAGCAGTACTTC CASSRQGLSGTYEQYF
NA NA TRBJ1-1 TRBV5-1 TGCGCCAGCAGCTTATCTTACAAGAACACTGAAGCTTTCTTT CASSLSYKNTEAFF
NA NA TRBJ2-4 TRBV7-2 TGTGCCAGCAGCTTAGTATCGGGTAGGATAGCCAAAAACATTCAGTACTTC CASSLVSGRIAKNIQYF
NA NA TRBJ2-7 TRBV9 TGTGCCAGCAGCGTAGGTGGGAGTGGTTACGAGCAGTACTTC CASSVGGSGYEQYF
NA NA TRBJ2-3 TRBV7-3 TGTGCCAGCAGCTTACTCCGGGGCACAGATACGCAGTATTTT CASSLLRGTDTQYF
NA NA TRBJ2-7 TRBV6-5 TGTGCCACCGTTCTCGGGGTGGAGCAGTACTTC CATVLGVEQYF
NA NA TRBJ1-4 TRBV5-4 TGTGCCAGCAGCTTGGACAACAGCCTAAACTCCGGAAAACTGTTTTTT CASSLDNSLNSGKLFF
NA TRBD1 TRBJ1-2 TRBV10-3 TGTGCCATACTAAAAACAGGGGGCGGCTACACCTTC CAILKTGGGYTF
once TRBD1 TRBJ1-5 TRBV19 TGTGCCAGTAGTATAGGTCTCAGGACAGGGGATCAGCCCCAGCATTTT CASSIGLRTGDQPQHF
NA NA TRBJ2-7 TRBV11-2 TGTGCCAGCACGAATCGGGGAACCTACGAGCAGTACTTC CASTNRGTYEQYF
NA NA TRBJ2-3 TRBV24-1 TGTGCCACCAGTGTTACAGGAGGGATAAGAGCAGATACGCAGTATTTT CATSVTGGIRADTQYF
NA NA TRBJ1-6 TRBV25-1 TGTGCCAGCAGTGGTCATGAGGGAGGGAGTTTCTATAATTCACCCCTCCACTTT CASSGHEGGSFYNSPLHF
NA NA TRBJ1-2 TRBV3-1/TRBV3-2 TGTGCCAGCAGCCAAGGACAGGCCTATGGCTACACCTTC CASSQGQAYGYTF
once NA TRBJ2-3 TRBV27 TGTGCCAGCAGTCCTACCCCCGCAGATACGCAGTATTTT CASSPTPADTQYF
NA NA TRBJ2-1 TRBV24-1 TGTGCCACCAGTGATTCGACAGCTTACAATGAGCAGTTCTTC CATSDSTAYNEQFF
NA NA TRBJ1-3 TRBV7-9 TGTGCCAGCAGCCCCCCAGGAATCTCTGGAAACACCATATATTTT CASSPPGISGNTIYF
NA NA TRBJ1-2 TRBV28 TGTGCCAGCAGTGACACAGTGACTGGCTACACCTTC CASSDTVTGYTF
NA NA TRBJ2-3 TRBV28 TGTGCCAGCAGTTTACAGGGTAGCACAGATACGCAGTATTTT CASSLQGSTDTQYF
once NA TRBJ2-7 TRBV28 TGTGCCAGCAGCCCTCTCGTATACGAGCAGTACTTC CASSPLVYEQYF
NA NA TRBJ2-1 TRBV7-2 TGTGCCAGCAGCTTAGTATCAGGGAACAATGAGCAGTTCTTC CASSLVSGNNEQFF
NA TRBD1 TRBJ1-2 TRBV27 TGTGCCAGCAGTTCCGTGACAGGGAAAATGAACTATGGCTACACCTTC CASSSVTGKMNYGYTF
NA NA TRBJ2-7 TRBV28 TGTGCCAGCAGTCGGGAAAGGACGGAGTTTTACGAGCAGTACTTC CASSRERTEFYEQYF
NA NA TRBJ2-7 TRBV2 TGTGCCAGCAGTGAAGACCTAGTTATCTCCTACGAGCAGTACTTC CASSEDLVISYEQYF
NA NA TRBJ2-7 TRBV10-3 TGTGCCATCAGTGAAGGGGCTAGTTCGACTTACGAGCGGTACTTC CAISEGASSTYERYF
NA TRBD2 TRBJ2-3 TRBV3-1/TRBV3-2 TGTGCCAGCAGCACGCCTCGCCTAGCGGGAGATAACCTTAGCACAGATACGCAGTATTTT CASSTPRLAGDNLSTDTQYF
NA NA TRBJ1-1 TRBV2 TGTGCCAGCAGTGAATCAGGGAACACTGAAGCTTTCTTT CASSESGNTEAFF
NA TRBD1 TRBJ1-4 TRBV29-1 TGCAGCGTCTCAGGGGGCTCATACGAAAAACTGTTTTTT CSVSGGSYEKLFF
NA NA TRBJ1-2 TRBV6-5 TGTGCCAGCAGCCCCAGGACAGTTCTTGGCTACACCTTC CASSPRTVLGYTF
NA TRBD2 TRBJ2-1 TRBV28 TGTGCCAGCAGTAAGGAGGAGCGGGAGGGCCTCAATGAGCAGTTCTTC CASSKEEREGLNEQFF
NA NA TRBJ2-1 TRBV9 TGTGCCAGCAGCGGGGGGGACCTGAGCTCCTACAATGAGCAGTTCTTC CASSGGDLSSYNEQFF
NA NA TRBJ2-5 TRBV4-1 TGCGCCAGCAGCCAAGGGAGACAGAAGGGTCGGGAGACCCAGTACTTC CASSQGRQKGRETQYF
NA NA TRBJ2-1 TRBV11-3 TGTGCCAGCAGCTTAGATAGCGAGGGTTACAATGAGCAGTTCTTC CASSLDSEGYNEQFF
NA NA TRBJ2-1 TRBV5-6 TGTGCCAGCAGCCCCAGGGTATTCGATGAGCAGTTCTTC CASSPRVFDEQFF
NA TRBD1 TRBJ1-6 TRBV9 TGTGCCAGCAGCCCGACCACAGGGGGTCTGGGTTCACCCCTCCACTTT CASSPTTGGLGSPLHF
NA NA TRBJ2-2 TRBV7-2 TGTGCCAGCAGCTTAGAGCCCTCCATAACCGGGGAGCTGTTTTTT CASSLEPSITGELFF
NA NA TRBJ2-3 TRBV5-1 TGCGCCAGCAGCGCCGGGACAAGCACAGATACGCAGTATTTT CASSAGTSTDTQYF
once NA TRBJ1-1 TRBV5-1 TGCGCCAGCAGCCCATCCCCCGACAGATCCACTGAAGCTTTCTTT CASSPSPDRSTEAFF
once NA TRBJ1-1 TRBV15 TGTGCCACCAGCAGGCCGGAGGGTGAAGCTTTCTTT CATSRPEGEAFF
NA NA TRBJ2-5 TRBV2 TGTGCCAGCAGTGTGTCCCCTAGCGAACAACAAGAGACCCAGTACTTC CASSVSPSEQQETQYF
NA NA TRBJ2-3 TRBV19 TGTGCCAGTAGTACCCCGGGCACAGATACGCAGTATTTT CASSTPGTDTQYF
NA NA TRBJ2-6 TRBV19 TGTGCCAGTAGGGGGGCGACCGGGGCCAACGTCCTGACTTTC CASRGATGANVLTF
NA NA TRBJ2-1 TRBV27 TGTGCCAGCAGACCTATAGGGGACAATGAGCAGTTCTTC CASRPIGDNEQFF
NA NA TRBJ2-7 TRBV21-1 TGTGCCAGCAGGATACAGGGTTACGAGCAGTACTTC CASRIQGYEQYF
NA NA TRBJ2-7 TRBV6-5 TGTGCCAGCACCCCGGGGGACAGTCCCTACGAGCAGTACTTC CASTPGDSPYEQYF
NA NA TRBJ2-6 TRBV9 TGTGCCAGCAGCGTACAGTCGGGTACCGTCTCTGGGGCCAACGTCCTGACTTTC CASSVQSGTVSGANVLTF
once NA TRBJ2-1 TRBV28 TGTGCCAGCAGTTTAGCGGGGATAGCCAATGAGCAGTTCTTC CASSLAGIANEQFF
NA TRBD1 TRBJ2-7 TRBV24-1 TGTGCCACCAGTGCCCCGGGACAGGGGACCGAGCAGTACTTC CATSAPGQGTEQYF
once NA TRBJ2-3 TRBV6-5 TGTGCCAGCAGTTACAACGGAGATACGCAGTATTTT CASSYNGDTQYF